The next 32 T cell receptor beta chains were all read from a single sample in a study of shared clonotypes between healthy human individuals. TCRdb's table, derived via immunoSEQ multiplex PCR, lists solely in-frame clones and lacks some. The sample holds about 2 million clones, 85% to 95% seen once. Sequencing was performed on naive CD4+ T cells sorted from blood. Subset of the sample: CD45RA+ positively selected. The receptors here all came from a man younger than 35 in good health.

CDR3 amino acids: CASSERRPGRDNAYEQYF. For the CDR3, the DNA is TGCGCCAGCAGTGAGAGACGGCCAGGGCGGGACAACGCCTACGAGCAGTACTTC. The gene calls are TRBV10-1 and TRBJ2-7; possibly TRBD1 or TRBD2 for D (6 bases each). The ends were cut back, 2 bases at V and 2 bases at J, with 22 bases in the middle. CDR3 length: 18 amino acids. Germline V lookup: CDR1 WNHNN, CDR2 SYGVQD (reference sequence).

The J gene is TRBJ1-1, the V gene TRBV27; tentative D call: TRBD1 (6 bases). Deletions cut 6 bases from V and 6 bases from J, with 14 bases between. This CDR3 spans 13 amino acids. Germline V gene lookup returns CDR1 MNHEY and CDR2 SMNVEV (reference sequence). The CDR3 sequence is CASSSWGGPEAFF. For the CDR3, the DNA is TGTGCCAGCAGCTCCTGGGGGGGCCCTGAAGCTTTCTTT.

V and J are TRBV5-5 and TRBJ1-1; D remains ambiguous. This CDR3 is 12 amino acids long. Trimming removed 4 bases at V and 5 bases at J, with 9 bases between. The V gene's germline CDR1 is SGHKS and CDR2 YYEKEE (reference sequence). The CDR3 DNA reads TGTGCCAGCAGCGGTTGGTTAACTGAAGCTTTCTTT. Amino acid sequence: CASSGWLTEAFF. Full variable domain (outside the CDR3, taken from reference TRBV5-5 and TRBJ1-1): DAGVTQSPTHLIKTRGQQVTLRCSPISGHKSVSWYQQVLGQGPQFIFQYYEKEERGRGNFPDRFSARQFPNYSSELNVNALLLGDSALYLCASSGWLTEAFFGQGTRLTVV.

This chain uses TRBV7-6 with TRBJ2-1; 10 bases match TRBD1. Trimming at V came to 5 bases and at J to 9 bases, leaving 13 bases not matched to a gene. Per germline, CDR1 SGHVS and CDR2 FNYEAQ. The CDR3 is 16 amino acids. For the CDR3, the DNA is TGTGCCAGCAGCCTGTATGGGACAGGGGTCATGCTTGAGCAGTTCTTC. Its protein product is CASSLYGTGVMLEQFF.

In the case of this clone: This specimen includes other DNA sequences encoding the same CDR3. The chain is built from TRBV29-1 and TRBJ2-2; D might be TRBD2 (5 bases). CDR3 length: 11 residues. Germline CDR1 reads SQVTM; CDR2 reads ANQGSEA. V lost 4 bases and J 6 bases, leaving 6 bases between the germline ends. The CDR3 nucleotides read TGCAGCGTTGGAGGGCCCGGGGAGCTGTTTTTT. It encodes CSVGGPGELFF.

CDR3 nucleotide sequence: TGTGCCAGCAGCCTACAGGGGGCGTCTCAGCCCCAGCATTTT. Protein: CASSLQGASQPQHF. The chain links TRBV5-4 to TRBJ1-5; 9 bases match TRBD1. V lost 4 bases, J lost 6 bases, and 5 bases stayed unmatched. Germline CDR1 SGHNT, CDR2 YYREEE (reference sequence). This CDR3 has 14 amino acids.

This clone was found once. V gene TRBV2 combines with J gene TRBJ2-5; tentatively, D is TRBD2 (6 bases). The end of the DNA aligns better with TRBJ2-7, so the J call may be wrong. The CDR3 spans 13 residues. From germline, CDR1 is SNHLY and CDR2 FYNNEI. The CDR3 here is CASSPVAENEQYF. The CDR3 DNA is TGTGCCAGCAGCCCGGTAGCGGAGAACGAGCAGTACTTC.

The rearrangement links TRBV7-9 to TRBJ1-1; D may be TRBD1 (5 bases). Germline CDR1 SEHNR, CDR2 FQNEAQ (reference sequence). The germline V and J ends were trimmed by 1 base and 7 bases, with 13 bases remaining between them. The CDR3 runs 14 residues. In DNA, the CDR3 is TGTGCCAGCAGCTTAGAGGGGCTGCAGAATGAAGCTTTCTTT. Translating gives CASSLEGLQNEAFF.

The chain employs TRBV29-1 and TRBJ2-6; D uncertain. The germline V and J ends were trimmed by 7 bases and 4 bases, with 17 bases remaining between them. The CDR3 contains 15 residues. CDR1 is SQVTM, CDR2 ANQGSEA, per germline. The CDR3 nucleotides are TGCAGCGAATTATATGGGGTACCGGGGGCCAACGTCCTGACTTTC. The encoded protein is CSELYGVPGANVLTF.

This chain links TRBV10-3 with TRBJ2-7; tentative D call: TRBD2 (7 bases). Germline V gives CDR1 ENHRY, CDR2 SYGVKD. This CDR3 is 14 amino acids long. Deletions cut 10 bases from V and 6 bases from J, with 22 bases between. CDR3 nucleotides: TGTGCCACGGGGGCGGGGGCACGTCTTTTCGAGCAGTACTTC. Its translation: CATGAGARLFEQYF.

About this clone: Just one base apart from a much larger clone, this may be a read error. The chain uses TRBV18 and TRBJ1-2; possibly TRBD1 for D (5 bases). The V gene's germline CDR1 is KGHSH and CDR2 LQKENI. The CDR3 contains 13 residues. The CDR3 spells CASSPSTDYGYAF. CDR3 nucleotides: TGTGCCAGCTCACCGTCGACAGATTATGGCTACGCCTTC.

This rearrangement joins TRBV7-2 to TRBJ2-7, with 7 bases lining up with TRBD1. The germline V gene encodes CDR1 SGHTA and CDR2 FQGNSA. After removal of 0 bases from V and 6 bases from J, the junction contained 5 bases not matched to a gene. The CDR3 length is 14 residues. CDR3 residues: CASSLAYTGAEQYF. In DNA, the CDR3 is TGTGCCAGCAGCTTAGCATATACAGGGGCCGAGCAGTACTTC.

The chain joins TRBV7-3 to TRBJ2-7; D is uncertain. The CDR3 extends over 12 amino acids. V lost 1 base, J lost 7 bases, and 8 bases lay in between. CDR1 SGHTA and CDR2 FQGTGA come from the germline V gene. Here the CDR3 DNA reads TGTGCCAGCAGCTTAATAATCCAGGAGCAGTACTTC. Its protein is CASSLIIQEQYF. The full variable domain, with the rest looked up from reference TRBV7-3 and TRBJ2-7, is GAGVSQTPSNKVTEKGKYVELRCDPISGHTALYWYRQSLGQGPEFLIYFQGTGAADDSGLPNDRFFAVRPEGSVSTLKIQRTERGDSAVYLCASSLIIQEQYFGPGTRLTVT.

The chain employs TRBV9 and TRBJ1-1; 8 bases agree with TRBD1. The CDR3 totals 13 residues. The V gene's germline CDR1 is SGDLS and CDR2 YYNGEE. Trimming took 0 bases from V and 10 from J; bases not matched to a gene: 5. Here the CDR3 reads CASSVVQGVSAFF. The CDR3 DNA sequence: TGTGCCAGCAGCGTAGTACAGGGGGTGTCAGCTTTCTTT.

This chain uses TRBV18 with TRBJ1-4; no clear D. Deletions cut 3 bases from V and 5 bases from J, with 13 bases between. CDR1 and CDR2 from the germline V gene are KGHSH and LQKENI. This CDR3 region has 15 residues. DNA for the CDR3: TGTGCCAGCTCACCTGACACGCTGCGGAATGAAAAACTGTTTTTT. It codes for CASSPDTLRNEKLFF.

This chain uses TRBV11-2 with TRBJ2-3; 8 bases are a match to TRBD1. The J segment lost 6 bases and the V segment lost 5 bases, leaving 10 bases of the junction unmatched. From germline, CDR1 is SGHAT and CDR2 FQNNGV. This CDR3 region has 15 residues. The CDR3 region has the DNA TGTGCCAGCAGCGGTGGGACAGGTGCATGGGATACGCAGTATTTT. Translated, it gives CASSGGTGAWDTQYF.

V usage is TRBV6-5 and J usage is TRBJ2-1, with 7 nucleotides matching TRBD1. The CDR3 has 14 residues. Per the germline V gene, CDR1 is MNHEY and CDR2 is SVGAGI. The J segment lost 9 bases and the V segment lost 4 bases, leaving 9 bases of the junction unmatched. The CDR3 spells CASSSTTGSSEQFF. For the CDR3, the DNA is TGTGCCAGCAGTTCCACGACAGGGTCGAGTGAGCAGTTCTTC.

The rearrangement links TRBV10-3 to TRBJ2-3; the D call may be TRBD1 or TRBD2 (5 bases each). The CDR3 length is 16 residues. In germline, CDR1 is ENHRY, CDR2 SYGVKD. V dropped 4 bases and J dropped 2 bases, with 16 bases sitting between them. Written as DNA, the CDR3 is TGTGCCATCAGTGGGGAGACAGAACACTACACAGATACGCAGTATTTT. Its translation: CAISGETEHYTDTQYF.

This rearrangement joins TRBV14 to TRBJ1-3; D is unresolved. The CDR3 length is 15 residues. Per germline, CDR1 SGHDN and CDR2 FVKESK. V lost 1 base and J 0 bases, leaving 7 bases between the germline ends. DNA of the CDR3: TGTGCCAGCAGCCAAGCCCCCAGCTCTGGAAACACCATATATTTT. This translates into CASSQAPSSGNTIYF.

The chain employs TRBV4-1 and TRBJ1-5; maybe TRBD1 (6 bases). Per germline, CDR1 MGHRA and CDR2 YSYEKL. CDR3 length: 13 residues. Between the trimmed V and J ends, which lost 1 base and 7 bases, there was a span of 8 bases. CDR3 sequence reads: CASSQVGGQPQHF. Here the CDR3 DNA reads TGCGCCAGCAGCCAAGTGGGGGGCCAGCCCCAGCATTTT.

The chain couples TRBV7-2 to TRBJ2-7; 9 nucleotides agree with TRBD2. J gave up 4 bases and V 5 bases, and 12 bases lay outside the gene matches. Germline V lookup: CDR1 SGHTA, CDR2 FQGNSA. The CDR3 covers 16 residues. DNA of the CDR3: TGTGCCAGCAGCATTGGCTCGGTAGCGGGAGCATACGAGCAGTACTTC. This encodes CASSIGSVAGAYEQYF.

The genes are TRBV6-6 and TRBJ2-5; 7 positions agree with TRBD2. In germline, CDR1 is MNHNY, CDR2 SVGAGI (reference sequence). V lost 9 bases, J lost 5 bases, and 6 bases stayed unmatched. The CDR3 sequence is 12 residues long. For the CDR3, the DNA is TGTGCCAGTTGGGGGGGAGTTGAGACCCAGTACTTC. Protein sequence: CASWGGVETQYF.

The chain joins TRBV6-4 to TRBJ2-2, with 8 bases identical to TRBD2. Trimming took 10 bases from V and 2 from J; bases not matched to a gene: 9. The CDR3 covers 15 residues. The germline CDR1 and CDR2 sequences are MRHNA and SNTAGT. CDR3 sequence (DNA): TGTGCCATCCCAGGCGGGACTAGTAACACCGGGGAGCTGTTTTTT. It codes for CAIPGGTSNTGELFF.

This chain links TRBV5-1 with TRBJ1-6; D is perhaps TRBD1 (6 bases). This CDR3 region has 14 residues. Germline CDR1 and CDR2: SGHRS and YFSETQ. With 2 bases removed from V and 12 bases from J, the gap between germline ends came to 15 bases. CDR3 coding DNA: TGCGCCAGCAGCTTTAAACAGGGAAAAGAACCCCTCCACTTT. It codes for CASSFKQGKEPLHF.

The chain couples TRBV7-6 to TRBJ2-3, with 9 bases lining up with TRBD2. Germline CDR1 SGHVS, CDR2 FNYEAQ. Unmatched junction bases numbered 11, after V lost 5 bases and J lost 5 bases. The CDR3 has 16 amino acids. CDR3 sequence (DNA): TGTGCCAGCAGCCCATGGGCGGGAGGGCCCAAAGATACGCAGTATTTT. It is translated as CASSPWAGGPKDTQYF. The whole variable domain, remainder taken from reference TRBV7-6 and TRBJ2-3, is GAGVSQSPRYKVTKRGQDVALRCDPISGHVSLYWYRQALGQGPEFLTYFNYEAQQDKSGLPNDRFSAERPEGSISTLTIQRTEQRDSAMYRCASSPWAGGPKDTQYFGPGTRLTVL.

This chain joins TRBV6-4 and TRBJ1-2, with 12 bases lining up with TRBD1. The V segment lost 8 bases and the J segment 3 bases; nucleotides outside the gene matches: 7. The CDR3 is 15 amino acids. The germline CDR1 and CDR2 sequences are MRHNA and SNTAGT. This CDR3 reads CASRWDRGRDYGYTF. The CDR3, as DNA: TGTGCCAGCCGCTGGGACAGGGGGCGAGACTATGGCTACACCTTC.

This clone was detected once. The chain's CDR3 is CASSLLSGGAEQFF. For the CDR3, the DNA is TGCGCCAGCAGCTTGCTGAGCGGGGGGGCTGAGCAGTTCTTC. This chain connects TRBV5-1 to TRBJ2-1; 10 bases are shared with TRBD2. This CDR3 spans 14 amino acids. CDR1 and CDR2 (germline): SGHRS, YFSETQ. The trim removed 1 base at V and 9 bases at J, leaving 4 bases unmatched.

J is TRBJ1-5 and V is TRBV15; 8 bases are a match to TRBD1. Germline lookup yields CDR1 LNHNV and CDR2 YYDKDF (reference sequence). The V gene end was trimmed by 7 bases and the J gene end by 0 bases; junction bases not matched to a gene: 5. This CDR3 contains 15 residues. DNA of the CDR3: TGTGCCACCAACCGGGACAGGAGTAGCAATCAGCCCCAGCATTTT. Translating it yields CATNRDRSSNQPQHF. The entire variable domain, with the rest obtained from reference TRBV15 and TRBJ1-5, is as follows: DAMVIQNPRYQVTQFGKPVTLSCSQTLNHNVMYWYQQKSSQAPKLLFHYYDKDFNNEADTPDNFQSRRPNTSFCFLDIRSPGLGDTAMYLCATNRDRSSNQPQHFGDGTRLSIL.

The chain employs TRBV5-6 and TRBJ2-4; 15 nucleotides line up with TRBD2. Germline loops: CDR1 SGHDT, CDR2 YYEEEE. V was pared by 4 bases and J by 2 bases, with 10 bases of the junction left unmatched. The CDR3 is 19 amino acids. CDR3 region: CASSLRTSGRAGSKNIQYF. In DNA form, the CDR3 reads TGTGCCAGCAGCCTGCGGACTAGCGGGAGGGCCGGGTCCAAAAACATTCAGTACTTC.

J is TRBJ1-4 and V is TRBV6-1, with D unclear. The CDR3 consists of 18 residues. Germline values: CDR1 MNHNS, CDR2 SASEGT. Trimming removed 1 base from V and 3 bases from J, with 18 bases in between. Here the CDR3 reads CASSEGGSGWGSNEKLFF. The DNA of the CDR3 is TGTGCCAGCAGTGAAGGAGGGTCCGGTTGGGGTTCTAATGAAAAACTGTTTTTT.

V usage is TRBV20-1 and J usage is TRBJ2-3; D may be TRBD2 (7 bases). From germline, CDR1 is DFQATT and CDR2 SNEGSKA (reference sequence). The CDR3 has 10 amino acids. CDR3 sequence reads: CGGATDTQYF. CDR3 DNA: TGCGGGGGGGCCACAGATACGCAGTATTTT.

The gene calls are TRBV28 and TRBJ1-1, with TRBD1 identical over 10 bases. Per the germline V gene, CDR1 is MDHEN and CDR2 is SYDVKM. V shed 6 bases and J 2 bases; nucleotides not matched to a gene: 6. This CDR3 has 15 amino acids. The CDR3, as DNA: TGTGCCAGCAGGGTGACAGGGGGCTCAAACACTGAAGCTTTCTTT. Amino acid sequence: CASRVTGGSNTEAFF.